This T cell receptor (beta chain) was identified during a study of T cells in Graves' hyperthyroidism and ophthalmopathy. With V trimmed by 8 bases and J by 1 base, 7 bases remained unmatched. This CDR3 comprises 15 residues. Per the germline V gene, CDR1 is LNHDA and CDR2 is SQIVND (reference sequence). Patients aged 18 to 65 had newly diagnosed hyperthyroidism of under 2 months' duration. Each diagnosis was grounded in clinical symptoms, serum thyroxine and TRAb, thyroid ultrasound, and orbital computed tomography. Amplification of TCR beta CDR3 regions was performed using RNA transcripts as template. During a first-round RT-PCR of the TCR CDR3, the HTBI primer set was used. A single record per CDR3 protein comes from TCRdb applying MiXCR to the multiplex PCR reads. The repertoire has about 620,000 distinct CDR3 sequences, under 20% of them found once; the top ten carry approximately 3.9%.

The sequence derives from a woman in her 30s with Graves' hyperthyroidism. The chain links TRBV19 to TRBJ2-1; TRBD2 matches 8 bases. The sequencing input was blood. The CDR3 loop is CASLSQRESYNEQFF. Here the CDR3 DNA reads TGTGCCAGTCTATCTCAGCGGGAGTCCTACAATGAGCAGTTCTTC.